This T cell receptor beta chain is drawn from a study of blood T cells in healthy people across ages. This CDR3 region has 16 residues. Germline lookup yields CDR1 DFQATT and CDR2 SNEGSKA (reference sequence). Trimming at V came to 1 base and at J to 3 bases, leaving 7 bases not matched to a gene. Next came a second PCR, run for about 7 to 12 cycles, which used a sample-barcoded 5' primer along with a J-beta primer mix. Using its own MiXCR run on the 5' RACE reads, TCRdb lists one record per CDR3 protein. Of about 970,000 distinct CDR3 sequences in the sample, roughly 51% were seen once. Sequenced input: blood. V gene TRBV20-1 combines with J gene TRBJ2-5; 11 positions match TRBD2. This receptor was obtained from a woman aged 55-69 years in good health. This CDR3 reads CSARAVAGGVKETQYF. For the CDR3, the DNA is TGCAGTGCTAGAGCCGTAGCGGGAGGGGTTAAAGAGACCCAGTACTTC.